Shown below are 20 T cell receptor beta chains from a single sample sequenced in a study of blood T cell repertoires in COVID-19. TCRdb keeps only in-frame clones here, not all; method: immunoSEQ multiplex PCR. The table has some 200,000 clones, approximately 89% seen once; the top ten hold roughly 2.6%. Material: peripheral blood. The receptors here all came from a man aged 40-49 years with active or convalescent COVID-19.

The CDR3 nucleotides read TGCGCCAGCAGCTTGGGGAGACAGGGTCGAAATTCACCCCTCCACTTT. Translated: CASSLGRQGRNSPLHF. This chain links TRBV5-1 with TRBJ1-6, with 7 bases aligning to TRBD1. The CDR3 is 16 residues long. The trim removed 0 bases at V and 7 bases at J, leaving 7 bases unmatched. The V gene's germline CDR1 is SGHRS and CDR2 YFSETQ. Based on the CDR3 plus reference TRBV5-1 and TRBJ1-6, the full variable domain is KAGVTQTPRYLIKTRGQQVTLSCSPISGHRSVSWYQQTPGQGLQFLFEYFSETQRNKGNFPGRFSGRQFSNSRSEMNVSTLELGDSALYLCASSLGRQGRNSPLHFGNGTRLTVT.

The chain carries TRBV6-5 and TRBJ1-6; TRBD1 aligns across 7 bases. The junction had 5 bases not matched to a gene; V was cut back by 2 bases and J by 10 bases. CDR1 is MNHEY, CDR2 SVGAGI, per germline. The CDR3 has 14 residues. This chain's CDR3 is CASSYNRGFSPLHF. DNA for the CDR3: TGTGCCAGCAGTTACAACAGGGGTTTCTCACCCCTCCACTTT.

The rearrangement uses TRBV5-6 and TRBJ2-1; D remains unclear. The V end was cut by 0 bases, the J end by 3 bases, with 4 bases between. The CDR3 extends over 13 amino acids. Germline V gene sequence: CDR1 SGHDT, CDR2 YYEEEE. The CDR3 loop is CASSLVSYNEQFF. The CDR3 DNA reads as TGTGCCAGCAGCTTGGTCAGCTACAATGAGCAGTTCTTC.

The V and J genes are TRBV19 and TRBJ1-1, with D perhaps matching TRBD1 (5 bases). Per germline, CDR1 LNHDA and CDR2 SQIVND (reference sequence). Trimming removed 2 bases from V and 2 bases from J, with 12 bases in between. The CDR3 runs 15 residues. CDR3 sequence: CASSIRGRVNTEAFF. The CDR3 coding sequence is TGTGCCAGTAGTATAAGGGGCAGGGTAAACACTGAAGCTTTCTTT. The full variable domain, rest sourced from reference TRBV19 and TRBJ1-1, is DGGITQSPKYLFRKEGQNVTLSCEQNLNHDAMYWYRQDPGQGLRLIYYSQIVNDFQKGDIAEGYSVSREKKESFPLTVTSAQKNPTAFYLCASSIRGRVNTEAFFGQGTRLTVV.

This chain uses TRBV6-2 or TRBV6-3 with TRBJ1-1, with D tentatively TRBD1 (6 bases). V shed 2 bases and J shed 1 base, with 11 bases lying between them. Germline CDR1 and CDR2: MNHEY and SVGEGT. The CDR3 sequence is 15 residues long. The CDR3 region has the DNA TGTGCCAGCAGTTACCTCGCGACAGGGAACACTGAAGCTTTCTTT. Its translation: CASSYLATGNTEAFF.

This clone has only a few counts. This chain joins TRBV12-5 and TRBJ1-4; weak D call: TRBD1 (6 bases). Between the trimmed V and J ends, which lost 5 bases and 5 bases, there was a span of 12 bases. The CDR3 is 14 residues long. In germline, CDR1 is LGHNT, CDR2 FRNRAP. Written as DNA, the CDR3 is TGTGCTAGTGGTCGGGACAACAGAAATGAAAAACTGTTTTTT. This translates into CASGRDNRNEKLFF.

The rearrangement joins TRBV27 to TRBJ2-7; 8 bases are a match to TRBD2. The CDR3 is made up of 16 amino acids. Germline V gene data show CDR1 as MNHEY and CDR2 as SMNVEV (reference sequence). Trimming removed 0 bases from V and 6 bases from J; junction bases left unmatched: 10. The CDR3 nucleotides are TGTGCCAGCAGTTTATCGCCCGGGACTAGAAGGATCGAGCAGTACTTC. Its translation is CASSLSPGTRRIEQYF.

Note on this clone: This same CDR3 is encoded by further DNA sequences in the sample. The genes are TRBV30 and TRBJ1-5, with 8 positions matching TRBD1. The V gene's germline CDR1 is GTSNPN and CDR2 SVGIG (reference sequence). CDR3 length: 12 residues. V lost 5 bases to trimming and J lost 6 bases; unmatched junction nucleotides: 3. CDR3 coding DNA: TGTGCCTGGGACAGGGGTGGTCAGCCCCAGCATTTT. Protein: CAWDRGGQPQHF.

A single count supports this clone. The rearrangement links TRBV6-1 to TRBJ2-1; perhaps TRBD2 as D (6 bases). This CDR3 spans 14 amino acids. Germline V lookup: CDR1 MNHNS, CDR2 SASEGT. The V and J ends lost 3 bases and 7 bases respectively, with 13 bases between them. The CDR3 DNA reads as TGTGCCAGCAGTGATACCTCTGGGGGGAATGAGCAGTTCTTC. Residues: CASSDTSGGNEQFF.

The chain links TRBV5-1 to TRBJ1-1, with TRBD1 identical over 9 bases. V shed 4 bases and J 0 bases; nucleotides not matched to a gene: 7. The germline V gene has CDR1 SGHRS and CDR2 YFSETQ. The length of the CDR3 is 16 residues. The CDR3 sequence: CASSTTGQGMNTEAFF. The CDR3 region has the DNA TGCGCCAGCAGCACGACGGGACAGGGAATGAACACTGAAGCTTTCTTT.

The chain employs TRBV4-3 and TRBJ2-7; the D is unclear. CDR3 length: 13 residues. Per the germline V gene, CDR1 is LGHNA and CDR2 is YSLEER. V was pared by 0 bases and J by 3 bases, with 6 bases between. The CDR3: CASSQDQFYEQYF. In DNA form, the CDR3 reads TGCGCCAGCAGCCAAGATCAATTCTACGAGCAGTACTTC.

As DNA, the CDR3 is TGTGCCACCAGTGATTCCGGGACTAGCGGGTTCAATGAGCAGTTCTTC. Translation: CATSDSGTSGFNEQFF. The chain is built from TRBV24-1 and TRBJ2-1, with TRBD2 identical over 12 bases. With V trimmed by 2 bases and J by 6 bases, 4 bases remained unmatched. This CDR3 comprises 16 residues. Looked up from germline, CDR1 is KGHDR and CDR2 is SFDVKD.

This clone was seen at least ten times. The V gene is TRBV7-9, the J gene TRBJ1-1; D possibly corresponds to TRBD1 (5 bases). V dropped 5 bases and J dropped 2 bases, with 21 bases sitting between them. CDR3 length: 17 amino acids. CDR1 SEHNR and CDR2 FQNEAQ come from the germline V gene (reference sequence). CDR3 region: CASSPRQQTFPNTEAFF. The CDR3 region has the DNA TGTGCCAGCAGCCCCCGACAGCAAACGTTTCCCAACACTGAAGCTTTCTTT.

This clone was counted once. The genes are TRBV6-2 or TRBV6-3 and TRBJ1-4; perhaps TRBD1 as D (5 bases). Per germline, CDR1 MNHEY and CDR2 SVGEGT. CDR3 length: 12 amino acids. The V gene lost 6 bases and the J gene lost 7 bases, with 9 bases spanning the gap. This CDR3 is CASSRGVEKLFF. The CDR3 coding sequence is TGTGCCAGCAGCCGGGGGGTTGAAAAACTGTTTTTT.

This sequence joins TRBV11-2 and TRBJ1-2; no reliable D call. Trimming cost V 3 bases and J 0 bases, with 5 bases left between them. The CDR3 sequence is 13 residues long. Germline CDR1 is SGHAT and CDR2 is FQNNGV. The CDR3 loop reads CASSFNTNYGYTF. CDR3 sequence (DNA): TGTGCCAGCAGCTTTAACACTAACTATGGCTACACCTTC.

J is TRBJ1-2 and V is TRBV28; tentatively, D is TRBD1 (5 bases). The germline V and J ends were trimmed by 2 bases and 2 bases, with 12 bases remaining between them. The CDR3 runs to 15 residues. The V gene's germline CDR1 is MDHEN and CDR2 SYDVKM. CDR3: CASSLSPGMNYGYTF. The CDR3 nucleotides read TGTGCCAGCAGTTTAAGCCCAGGGATGAACTATGGCTACACCTTC.

The chain combines TRBV29-1 with TRBJ1-1, with 7 bases aligning to TRBD1. The CDR3 is 15 amino acids. V shed 2 bases and J 3 bases; nucleotides not matched to a gene: 9. Germline-derived CDR1 and CDR2 are SQVTM and ANQGSEA. CDR3 nucleotide sequence: TGCAGCGTTGAACGAGGTAGGGGGCATGACACTGAAGCTTTCTTT. Its translation is CSVERGRGHDTEAFF.

A few counts support this clone. V gene TRBV11-2 combines with J gene TRBJ1-2, with TRBD1 identical over 7 bases. The CDR3 consists of 14 residues. In germline, CDR1 is SGHAT, CDR2 FQNNGV. V trimming: 0 bases; J trimming: 5 bases; junction bases outside the gene matches: 3. CDR3 sequence (DNA): TGTGCCAGCAGCTTAGAAGGGACAGTTTATGGCTACACCTTC. This encodes CASSLEGTVYGYTF.

The genes are TRBV18 and TRBJ1-5; perhaps TRBD1 as D (5 bases). V was shortened by 3 bases and J by 4 bases, with 10 bases between the two germline ends. Germline V gives CDR1 KGHSH, CDR2 LQKENI. The CDR3 is made up of 14 amino acids. The CDR3 sequence is CASSPDQGNQPQHF. The CDR3 coding sequence is TGTGCCAGCTCACCGGACCAGGGAAATCAGCCCCAGCATTTT.

The gene calls are TRBV28 and TRBJ1-5, with no clear D. The CDR3 sequence is 12 residues long. CDR1 is MDHEN and CDR2 is SYDVKM in the germline V gene. Trimming pared 3 bases from V and 3 bases from J, leaving 3 bases between. CDR3 DNA sequence: TGTGCCAGCAGTTTGGCCAATCAGCCCCAGCATTTT. It codes for CASSLANQPQHF.